This T cell receptor beta chain was identified during a study of OX40 agonist ivuxolimab in advanced cancers. Across the whole study: Ivuxolimab was administered intravenously to patients at 0.01 to 10 mg/kg every 2 weeks. Partial responses were recorded for three patients, including one with hepatocellular carcinoma and two with cutaneous melanoma. People in dose escalation had one of these cancers: hepatocellular carcinoma, melanoma, renal cell or head and neck cancer.

Produced via immunoSEQ multiplex PCR; TCRdb's table is partial and in-frame only. The sample contains 45,000 to 50,000 clones, around 80% of which appear only once. Study-wide findings and caveats: In the 0.1 to 3.0 mg/kg range, CD4+ and CD8+ blood T cells had expanded clonally by week 6.

In the case of this clone: Antigen specificity is unknown.

This CDR3 is built from 16 residues. The ends lost 2 bases at V and 6 bases at J; junction bases unmatched: 10. CDR1 is MNHNS, CDR2 SASEGT, per germline. Here the sequenced sample was CD4+ or CD8+ T cells sorted from blood, taken in a trial of the OX40 agonist ivuxolimab. The V call is TRBV6-1, the J call TRBJ2-3, with 8 bases identical to TRBD1. The TCR comes from an adult with an advanced solid tumor such as melanoma, head and neck, liver or kidney cancer. CDR3: CASSERVATGGDTQYF. Written as DNA, the CDR3 is TGTGCCAGCAGTGAAAGGGTGGCCACAGGGGGGGATACGCAGTATTTT.